The subject of this entry is one T cell receptor (beta chain). This clonotype was found many times. What antigen it recognizes has not been identified. No much larger clone exists at a distance of one base, and base qualities are not known. These data are taken from a study of T cells after yellow fever vaccination (dated by TCRdb to the late 2010s). A note on the overall study: Libraries from fractions with low cell numbers were prepared with the SMART-Seq v4 Ultra Low Input RNA kit. To follow T-cell clones before and after both primary and booster YFV17D yellow fever vaccination, bulk TCR alpha and beta repertoires underwent longitudinal sequencing. Two healthy male donors made up the cohort, one aged 18 to 29 years and the other aged 30 to 39 years. Blood was collected at multiple timepoints before and after primary and secondary immunization, and bulk PBMC replicates and cell subsets were isolated.

Points the paper makes about the study in general: Most clones expanded after primary vaccination (roughly 96% of CD4 and 88% of CD8) were re-detected after the booster, suggesting that broad memory maintenance occurred. A small share of clonotypes occurred in both CD4 and CD8 compartments, likely arising from convergent recombination. Computational filtering was needed because FACS-sorted repertoires could contain abundant contaminating clonotypes from the bulk population. The secondary T-cell response was weaker than the primary response but faster, peaking on day 5 instead of day 15. Only two donors were included in the study, so the extent to which the findings can be generalized is limited.

CDR1 is given as KGHSH and CDR2 as LQKENI, both from the germline V gene. After removal of 5 bases from V and 8 bases from J, the junction retains 7 bases not matched to a gene. The CDR3 has 14 amino acids, counting the end cysteine and phenylalanine. Only CDR3 DNA is held: 42 bases, read in frame from base 1. This specimen's treatment or condition label, interpreted: live attenuated yellow fever vaccine strain. At every blood-draw timepoint, two biological replicates of bulk PBMCs were collected. A standard Ficoll-Paque protocol was used to isolate PBMCs from peripheral blood. TriZol was used to extract RNA from bulk PBMCs, from CD4 and CD8 fractions, and from dextramer-positive and dextramer-negative fractions. The sample was run on an Illumina NovaSeq 6000. Synthesis of TCR cDNA relied on 5'RACE template switching, a step that introduced a universal primer site along with unique molecular identifiers. cDNA synthesis was primed from both the TCR alpha and TCR beta constant segments. Library amplification involved two PCR steps, and the second step added sample barcodes and sequencing adapters. Sequencing of libraries was done on Illumina HiSeq 2500 (2x100 bp) or NovaSeq (2x150 bp). The published analysis was carried out like this. Demultiplexing of reads and collapsing into UMI consensus sequences were performed with MIGEC, and V(D)J alignment was carried out with MiXCR. Using edgeR on replicate PBMC samples, clonotypes were called vaccine-responding if FDR was below 0.01 and the log2 fold change was above 5 up to day 15. Bulk clonotypes were assigned CD4 or CD8 identity according to which sequenced CD4 or CD8 repertoire held them at higher abundance. Using fastp trimming at Q25 and MiXCR clonotype assembly, TCRdb reanalyzed the public sequencing data and kept in-frame beta chains. Records with the same CDR3 protein are collapsed into one entry carrying the most frequent genes and DNA. None of the V and J calls come from the authors' own analysis; TCRdb made them. This sample gives about 310,000 distinct CDR3 sequences in total; roughly 3.5% of them show up just once. The ten largest account for around 24% of the sample.

This sequence was found in a man aged 18 to 35 who received the YFV17D yellow fever vaccine. The chain links TRBV18 with TRBJ1-4, and 8 bases in between align with TRBD1. The sequences come from PBMCs, collected on the day of the yellow fever booster vaccination. The nucleotides are TGTGCCAGCTCAGCAGCAGGGGGCGGCGAAAAACTGTTTTTT. Its translation is CASSAAGGGEKLFF.